This T cell receptor beta chain was profiled in a study of technical replicates of blood from a handful of donors. Method: immunoSEQ multiplex PCR; TCRdb's copy keeps in-frame clones and lacks some. The sample includes 75,000 to 100,000 clones, around 96% of them seen just once. CDR3 length: 19 amino acids. The germline gives CDR1 SGHRS, CDR2 YFSETQ. V lost 4 bases and J lost 6, with 28 bases in between. Material: T cells isolated from PBMCs. The chain couples TRBV5-1 to TRBJ1-4; tentative D call: TRBD1 (5 bases). The sequence derives from a human donor in good health. The chain's CDR3 is CASSPSKGGRDFDDEKLFF. The CDR3 coding sequence is TGCGCCAGCAGCCCCTCAAAGGGCGGCAGGGATTTTGACGATGAAAAACTGTTTTTT.